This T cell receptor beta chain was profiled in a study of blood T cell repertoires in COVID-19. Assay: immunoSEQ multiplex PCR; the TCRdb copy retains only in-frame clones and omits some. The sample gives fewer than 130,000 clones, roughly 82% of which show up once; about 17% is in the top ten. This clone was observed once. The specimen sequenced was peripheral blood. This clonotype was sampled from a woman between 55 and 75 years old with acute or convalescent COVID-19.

The CDR3 DNA follows: TGCAGCGTCCGGCCCCAGGACAGGGTTCGTTTCACTGAAGCTTTCTTT. Encoded protein: CSVRPQDRVRFTEAFF. The chain uses TRBV29-1 and TRBJ1-1, with 8 bases aligning to TRBD1. The CDR3 spans 16 residues. Germline V gene sequence: CDR1 SQVTM, CDR2 ANQGSEA. J gave up 4 bases and V 6 bases, and 16 bases lay outside the gene matches.